This TCR beta chain was observed in a study of cytomegalovirus exposure and HLA in healthy donors. Findings and caveats of the study: Most TCR sequences showed up rarely, but some public TCRs showed up in many donors.

A word on this clone: Antigen: not known.

Vbeta (60) and Jbeta (13) primers were used in the PCR. Profiled with immunoSEQ multiplex PCR; TCRdb holds only in-frame clones, not every one. The sample lists some 220,000 clones, more than 60% occurring once. The ends lost 5 bases at V and 0 bases at J; junction bases unmatched: 4. From germline, CDR1 is SNHLY and CDR2 FYNNEI. This CDR3 is 16 amino acids long. The donors comprised healthy bone marrow donors. The receptor's source is a woman aged 60 to 75 in good health and CMV-seropositive. Source material: PBMCs. The chain recombines TRBV2 with TRBJ2-3; TRBD2 matches at 11 bases. The CDR3 here is CASSRLAGSSTDTQYF. The CDR3 DNA sequence: TGTGCCAGCAGTCGACTAGCGGGATCTAGCACAGATACGCAGTATTTT.